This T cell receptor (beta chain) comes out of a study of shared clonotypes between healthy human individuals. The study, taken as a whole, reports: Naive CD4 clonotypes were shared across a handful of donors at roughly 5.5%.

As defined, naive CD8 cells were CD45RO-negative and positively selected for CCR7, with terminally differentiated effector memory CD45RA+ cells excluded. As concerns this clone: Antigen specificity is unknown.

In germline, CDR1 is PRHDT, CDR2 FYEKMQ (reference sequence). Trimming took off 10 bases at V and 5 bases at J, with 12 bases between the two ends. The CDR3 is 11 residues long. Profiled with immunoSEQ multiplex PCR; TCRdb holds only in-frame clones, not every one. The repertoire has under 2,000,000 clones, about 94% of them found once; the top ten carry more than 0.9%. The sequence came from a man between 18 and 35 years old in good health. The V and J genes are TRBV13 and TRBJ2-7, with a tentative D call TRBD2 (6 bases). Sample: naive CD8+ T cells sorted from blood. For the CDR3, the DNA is TGTGCCACAAATTCGGGGGACGAGCAGTACTTC. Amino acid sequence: CATNSGDEQYF. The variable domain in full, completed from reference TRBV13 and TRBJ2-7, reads AAGVIQSPRHLIKEKRETATLKCYPIPRHDTVYWYQQGPGQDPQFLISFYEKMQSDKGSIPDRFSAQQFSDYHSELNMSSLELGDSALYFCATNSGDEQYFGPGTRLTVT.